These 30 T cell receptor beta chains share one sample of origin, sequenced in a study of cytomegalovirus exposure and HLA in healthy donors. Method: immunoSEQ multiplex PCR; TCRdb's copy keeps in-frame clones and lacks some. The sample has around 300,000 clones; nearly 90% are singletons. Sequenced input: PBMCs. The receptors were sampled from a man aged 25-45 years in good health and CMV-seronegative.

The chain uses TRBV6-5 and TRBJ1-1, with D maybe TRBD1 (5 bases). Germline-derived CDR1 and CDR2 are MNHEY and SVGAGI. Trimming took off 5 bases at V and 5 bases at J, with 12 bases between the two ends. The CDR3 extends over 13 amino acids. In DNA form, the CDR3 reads TGTGCCAGCAGTGCAGGGATCTTAACTGAAGCTTTCTTT. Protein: CASSAGILTEAFF.

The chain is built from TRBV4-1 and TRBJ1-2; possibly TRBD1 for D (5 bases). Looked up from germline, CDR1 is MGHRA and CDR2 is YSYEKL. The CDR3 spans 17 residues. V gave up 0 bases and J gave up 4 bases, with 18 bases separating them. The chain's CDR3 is CASSQEAGKPRFYGYTF. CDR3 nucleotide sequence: TGCGCCAGCAGCCAAGAGGCAGGGAAGCCCAGATTCTATGGCTACACCTTC.

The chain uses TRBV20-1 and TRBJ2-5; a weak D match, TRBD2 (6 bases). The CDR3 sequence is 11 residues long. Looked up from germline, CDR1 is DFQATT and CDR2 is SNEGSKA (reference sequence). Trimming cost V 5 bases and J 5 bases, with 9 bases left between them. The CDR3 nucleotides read TGCAGTGCTGTAGGAGGGGAGACCCAGTACTTC. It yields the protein CSAVGGETQYF.

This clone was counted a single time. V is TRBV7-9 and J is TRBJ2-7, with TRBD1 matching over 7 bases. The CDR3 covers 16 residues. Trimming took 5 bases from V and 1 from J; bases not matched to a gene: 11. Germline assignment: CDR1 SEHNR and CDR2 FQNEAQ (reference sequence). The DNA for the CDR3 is TGTGCCAGCAGCCAAGATAACGCAGGGGGTTCCTACGAGCAGTACTTC. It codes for CASSQDNAGGSYEQYF.

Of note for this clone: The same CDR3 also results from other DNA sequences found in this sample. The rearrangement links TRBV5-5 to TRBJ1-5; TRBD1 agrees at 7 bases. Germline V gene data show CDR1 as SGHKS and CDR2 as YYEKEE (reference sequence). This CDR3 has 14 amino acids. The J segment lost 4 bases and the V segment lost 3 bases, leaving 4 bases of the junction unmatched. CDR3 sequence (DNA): TGTGCCAGCAGCTCCTCAGGGGGAAATCAGCCCCAGCATTTT. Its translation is CASSSSGGNQPQHF. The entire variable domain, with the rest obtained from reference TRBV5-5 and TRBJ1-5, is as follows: DAGVTQSPTHLIKTRGQQVTLRCSPISGHKSVSWYQQVLGQGPQFIFQYYEKEERGRGNFPDRFSARQFPNYSSELNVNALLLGDSALYLCASSSSGGNQPQHFGDGTRLSIL.

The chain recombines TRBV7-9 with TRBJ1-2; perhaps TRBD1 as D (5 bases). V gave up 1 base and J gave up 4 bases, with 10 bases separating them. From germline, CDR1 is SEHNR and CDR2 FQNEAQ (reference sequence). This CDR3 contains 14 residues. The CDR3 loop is CASSLGIQGYGYTF. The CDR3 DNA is TGTGCCAGCAGCTTAGGAATTCAGGGCTATGGCTACACCTTC.

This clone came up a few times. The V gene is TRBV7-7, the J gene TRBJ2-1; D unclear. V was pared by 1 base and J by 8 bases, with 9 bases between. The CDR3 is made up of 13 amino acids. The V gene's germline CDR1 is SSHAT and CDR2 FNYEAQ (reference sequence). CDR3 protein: CASSLVGWDEQFF. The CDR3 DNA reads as TGTGCCAGCAGCTTAGTCGGGTGGGATGAGCAGTTCTTC.

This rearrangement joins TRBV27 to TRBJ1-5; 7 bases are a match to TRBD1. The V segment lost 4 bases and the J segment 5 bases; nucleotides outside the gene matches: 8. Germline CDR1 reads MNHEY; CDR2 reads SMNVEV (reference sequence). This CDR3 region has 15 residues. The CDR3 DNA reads TGTGCCAGCAGTTATTCGAGGGGGCAATATCAGCCCCAGCATTTT. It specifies CASSYSRGQYQPQHF.

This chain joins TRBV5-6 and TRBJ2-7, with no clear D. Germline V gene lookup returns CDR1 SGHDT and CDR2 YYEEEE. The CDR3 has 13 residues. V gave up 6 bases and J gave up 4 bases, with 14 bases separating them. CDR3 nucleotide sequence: TGTGCCAGCACCGACGAAAACAGTTACGAGCAGTACTTC. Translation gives CASTDENSYEQYF. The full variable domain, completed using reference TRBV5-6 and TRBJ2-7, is DAGVTQSPTHLIKTRGQQVTLRCSPKSGHDTVSWYQQALGQGPQFIFQYYEEEERQRGNFPDRFSGHQFPNYSSELNVNALLLGDSALYLCASTDENSYEQYFGPGTRLTVT.

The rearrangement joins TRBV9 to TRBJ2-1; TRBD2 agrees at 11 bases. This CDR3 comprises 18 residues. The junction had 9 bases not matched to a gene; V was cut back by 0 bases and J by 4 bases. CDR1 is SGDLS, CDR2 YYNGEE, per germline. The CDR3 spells CASSVVDSGGVRYNEQFF. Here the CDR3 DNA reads TGTGCCAGCAGCGTAGTCGATAGCGGGGGGGTGCGGTACAATGAGCAGTTCTTC.

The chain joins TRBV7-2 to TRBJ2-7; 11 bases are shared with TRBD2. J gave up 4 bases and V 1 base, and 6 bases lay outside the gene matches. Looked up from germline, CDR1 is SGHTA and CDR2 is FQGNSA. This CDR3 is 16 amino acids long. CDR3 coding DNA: TGTGCCAGCAGCTTAGACCTAGCGGGGGGAAAATACGAGCAGTACTTC. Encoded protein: CASSLDLAGGKYEQYF. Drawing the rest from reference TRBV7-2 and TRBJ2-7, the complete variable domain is GAGVSQSPSNKVTEKGKDVELRCDPISGHTALYWYRQSLGQGLEFLIYFQGNSAPDKSGLPSDRFSAERTGGSVSTLTIQRTQQEDSAVYLCASSLDLAGGKYEQYFGPGTRLTVT.

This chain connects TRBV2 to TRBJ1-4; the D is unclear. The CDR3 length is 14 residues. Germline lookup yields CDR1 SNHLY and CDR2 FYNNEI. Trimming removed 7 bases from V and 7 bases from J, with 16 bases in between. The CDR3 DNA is TGTGCCAGCAAAGCGACGGGAAGGAGTGAAAAACTGTTTTTT. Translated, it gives CASKATGRSEKLFF.

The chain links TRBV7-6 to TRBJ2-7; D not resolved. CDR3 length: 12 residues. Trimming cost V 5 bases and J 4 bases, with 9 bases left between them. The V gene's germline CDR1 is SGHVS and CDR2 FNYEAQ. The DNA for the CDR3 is TGTGCCAGCAGCCCTACTTATTACGAGCAGTACTTC. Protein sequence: CASSPTYYEQYF.

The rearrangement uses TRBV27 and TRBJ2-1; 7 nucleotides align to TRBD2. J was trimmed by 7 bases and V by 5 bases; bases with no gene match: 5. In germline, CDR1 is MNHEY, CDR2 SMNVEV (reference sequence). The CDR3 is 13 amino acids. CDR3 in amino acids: CASSGGGLNEQFF. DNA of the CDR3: TGTGCCAGCAGTGGGGGGGGTCTAAATGAGCAGTTCTTC.

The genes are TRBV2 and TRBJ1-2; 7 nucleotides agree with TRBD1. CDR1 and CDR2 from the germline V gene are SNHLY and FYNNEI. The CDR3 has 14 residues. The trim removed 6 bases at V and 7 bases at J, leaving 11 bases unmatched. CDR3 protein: CASRSNRGEGGYTF. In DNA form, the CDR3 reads TGTGCCAGCAGAAGCAACAGGGGAGAGGGTGGCTACACCTTC.

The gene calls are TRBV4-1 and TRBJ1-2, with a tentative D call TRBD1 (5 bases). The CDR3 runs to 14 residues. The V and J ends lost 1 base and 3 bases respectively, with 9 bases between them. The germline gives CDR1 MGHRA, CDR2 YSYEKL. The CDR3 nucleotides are TGCGCCAGCAGCCAAGGCGGGACTGACTATGGCTACACCTTC. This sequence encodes CASSQGGTDYGYTF.

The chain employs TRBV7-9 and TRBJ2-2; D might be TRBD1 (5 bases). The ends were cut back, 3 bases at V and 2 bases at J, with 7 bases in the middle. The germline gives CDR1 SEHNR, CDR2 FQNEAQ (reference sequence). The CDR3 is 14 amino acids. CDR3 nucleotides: TGTGCCAGCAGCTTGACAGTAAACACCGGGGAGCTGTTTTTT. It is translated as CASSLTVNTGELFF.

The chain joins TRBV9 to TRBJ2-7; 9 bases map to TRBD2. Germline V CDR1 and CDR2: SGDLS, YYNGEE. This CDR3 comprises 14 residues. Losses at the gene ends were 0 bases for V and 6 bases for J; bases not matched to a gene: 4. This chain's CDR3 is CASSVESGGPEQYF. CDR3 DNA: TGTGCCAGCAGCGTAGAAAGCGGGGGGCCCGAGCAGTACTTC.

CDR3 sequence (DNA): TGTGCCAGCACTCCAGGGGGTTCCTACAATGAGCAGTTCTTC. Its protein is CASTPGGSYNEQFF. The V and J genes are TRBV6-6 and TRBJ2-1, with 7 positions matching TRBD1. In germline, CDR1 is MNHNY, CDR2 SVGAGI (reference sequence). The CDR3 consists of 14 residues. The junction had 4 bases not matched to a gene; V was cut back by 7 bases and J by 1 base.

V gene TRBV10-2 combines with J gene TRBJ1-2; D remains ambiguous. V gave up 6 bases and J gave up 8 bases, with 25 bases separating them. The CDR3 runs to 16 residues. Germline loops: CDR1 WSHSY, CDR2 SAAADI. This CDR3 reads CASSDDMGVVDGGYTF. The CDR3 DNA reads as TGCGCCAGCAGCGACGACATGGGAGTGGTCGATGGCGGCTACACCTTC.

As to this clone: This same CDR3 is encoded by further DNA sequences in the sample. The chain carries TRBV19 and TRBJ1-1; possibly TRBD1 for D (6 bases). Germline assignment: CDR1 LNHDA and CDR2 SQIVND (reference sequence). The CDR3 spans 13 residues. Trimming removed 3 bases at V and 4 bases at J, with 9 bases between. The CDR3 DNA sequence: TGTGCCAGTAGTATTGTCAGGGGCACTGAAGCTTTCTTT. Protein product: CASSIVRGTEAFF.

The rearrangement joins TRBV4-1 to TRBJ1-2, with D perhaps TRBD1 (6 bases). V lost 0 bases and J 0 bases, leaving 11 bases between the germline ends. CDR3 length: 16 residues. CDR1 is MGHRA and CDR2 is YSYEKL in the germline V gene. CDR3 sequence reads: CASSQDLHRANYGYTF. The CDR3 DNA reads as TGCGCCAGCAGCCAAGATCTTCACAGGGCTAACTATGGCTACACCTTC.

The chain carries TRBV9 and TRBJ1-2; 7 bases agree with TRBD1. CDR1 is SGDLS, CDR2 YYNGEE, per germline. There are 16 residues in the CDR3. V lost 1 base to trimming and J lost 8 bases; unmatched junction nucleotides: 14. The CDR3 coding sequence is TGTGCCAGCAGCGTAAGATCGACAGGGACTCAGTGGGGCTACACCTTC. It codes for CASSVRSTGTQWGYTF.

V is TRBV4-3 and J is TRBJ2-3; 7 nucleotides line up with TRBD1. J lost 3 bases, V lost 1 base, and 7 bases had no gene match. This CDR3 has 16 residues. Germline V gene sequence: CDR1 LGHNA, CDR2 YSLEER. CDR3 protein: CASSQGRQGYTDTQYF. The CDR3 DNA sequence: TGCGCCAGCAGCCAAGGGCGACAGGGCTATACAGATACGCAGTATTTT.

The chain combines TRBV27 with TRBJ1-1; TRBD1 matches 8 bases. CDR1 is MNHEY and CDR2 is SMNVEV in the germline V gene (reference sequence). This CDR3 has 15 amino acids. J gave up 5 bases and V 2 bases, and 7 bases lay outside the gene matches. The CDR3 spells CASSLTGQGGTEAFF. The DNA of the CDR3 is TGTGCCAGCAGTTTAACCGGACAGGGTGGTACTGAAGCTTTCTTT.

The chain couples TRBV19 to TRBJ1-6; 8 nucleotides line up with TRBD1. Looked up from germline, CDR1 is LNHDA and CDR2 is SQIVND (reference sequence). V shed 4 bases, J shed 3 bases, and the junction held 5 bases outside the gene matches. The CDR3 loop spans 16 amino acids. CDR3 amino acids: CASSTAGTGYNSPLHF. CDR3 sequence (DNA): TGTGCCAGTAGTACGGCGGGGACAGGCTATAATTCACCCCTCCACTTT.

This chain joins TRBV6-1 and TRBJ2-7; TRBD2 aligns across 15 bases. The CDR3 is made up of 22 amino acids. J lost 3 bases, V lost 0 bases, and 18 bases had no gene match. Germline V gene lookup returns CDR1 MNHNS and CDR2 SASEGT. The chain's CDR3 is CASSEARTGVWTSGGASYEQYF. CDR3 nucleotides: TGTGCCAGCAGTGAAGCGCGGACAGGGGTTTGGACTAGCGGGGGGGCCAGCTACGAGCAGTACTTC.

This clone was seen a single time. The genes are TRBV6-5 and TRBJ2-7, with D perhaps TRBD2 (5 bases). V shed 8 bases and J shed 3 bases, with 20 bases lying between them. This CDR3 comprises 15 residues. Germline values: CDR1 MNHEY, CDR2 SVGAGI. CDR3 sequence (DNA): TGTGCCAGCCGCAAGGGAGCAGGACGAATCTACGAGCAGTACTTC. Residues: CASRKGAGRIYEQYF.

The CDR3 coding sequence is TGTGCCAGCAGCCCACATTGGCTGCCGAGCACAGATACGCAGTATTTT. Its translation: CASSPHWLPSTDTQYF. This chain links TRBV9 with TRBJ2-3; no definite D call. Germline V gene sequence: CDR1 SGDLS, CDR2 YYNGEE. The CDR3 is made up of 16 amino acids. V was clipped by 4 bases and J by 0 bases, with 15 bases between them. Supplemented by reference TRBV9 and TRBJ2-3, the full variable domain reads DSGVTQTPKHLITATGQRVTLRCSPRSGDLSVYWYQQSLDQGLQFLIQYYNGEERAKGNILERFSAQQFPDLHSELNLSSLELGDSALYFCASSPHWLPSTDTQYFGPGTRLTVL.

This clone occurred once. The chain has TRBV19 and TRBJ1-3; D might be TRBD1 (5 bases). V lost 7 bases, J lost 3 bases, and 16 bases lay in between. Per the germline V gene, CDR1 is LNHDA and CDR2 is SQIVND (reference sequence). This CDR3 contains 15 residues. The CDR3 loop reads CASTSSAGLGNTIYF. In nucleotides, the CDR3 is TGTGCCAGTACCTCCTCAGCAGGGCTTGGAAACACCATATATTTT.